The 3 T cell receptor beta chains reported below all come from one sample, sequenced in a study of identical twins. MiXCR, applied by TCRdb to the 5' RACE reads, yields one record per CDR3 protein. The repertoire holds 600,000 to 800,000 distinct CDR3 sequences, with 21% as singletons. This same sample was also part of a study on T cells expressing NK-cell markers.

The sample comprised PBMCs. These receptor sequences come from a woman aged 18-29 years in good health.

This clonotype has ten or more counts. The rearrangement joins TRBV6-1 to TRBJ2-1, with D possibly being TRBD2 (5 bases). There are 14 residues in the CDR3. CDR1 is MNHNS, CDR2 SASEGT, per germline. Trimming left V 6 bases short and J 7 bases short, with 16 bases between. The DNA for the CDR3 is TGTGCCAGCAGATTCGTCCCGGGGTCAAATGAGCAGTTCTTC. Translated, it gives CASRFVPGSNEQFF.

The V and J genes are TRBV20-1 and TRBJ1-2; no firm D call. V shed 2 bases and J shed 8 bases, with 12 bases lying between them. CDR3 length: 12 residues. Germline-derived CDR1 and CDR2 are DFQATT and SNEGSKA (reference sequence). The CDR3 DNA reads as TGCAGTGCTAGACCGGCGTCTGGGGGCTACACCTTC. Amino acid sequence: CSARPASGGYTF.

The rearrangement joins TRBV7-3 to TRBJ2-1, with D unclear. V lost 2 bases, J lost 5 bases, and 10 bases lay in between. Germline V CDR1 and CDR2: SGHTA, FQGTGA. The CDR3 has 14 residues. CDR3 sequence: CASSLVGNHNEQFF. DNA for the CDR3: TGTGCCAGCAGCTTAGTTGGCAACCACAATGAGCAGTTCTTC. Combining the CDR3 with reference TRBV7-3 and TRBJ2-1 gives the whole variable domain GAGVSQTPSNKVTEKGKYVELRCDPISGHTALYWYRQSLGQGPEFLIYFQGTGAADDSGLPNDRFFAVRPEGSVSTLKIQRTERGDSAVYLCASSLVGNHNEQFFGPGTRLTVL.